Following are 4 T cell receptor beta chains from one sample sequenced in a study of T cells after yellow fever vaccination. TCRdb passed the 5' RACE reads through MiXCR, listing each CDR3 protein once. The sample comprises around 610,000 distinct CDR3 sequences, about 13% of which are singletons, and 11% to 15% rests with the top ten. Sample: PBMCs, taken on the day of the yellow fever booster vaccination. Receptors originate from a man under 40 who received the YFV17D yellow fever vaccine.

This clonotype has only a few counts. J is TRBJ2-7 and V is TRBV20-1; D remains ambiguous. Germline values: CDR1 DFQATT, CDR2 SNEGSKA (reference sequence). Trimming took 3 bases from V and 3 from J, leaving 15 bases between them. The CDR3 covers 14 residues. DNA of the CDR3: TGCAGTGCTAGGGGCTACCCGACCAACTACGAGCAGTACTTC. Protein product: CSARGYPTNYEQYF.

This clonotype was counted between two and nine times. The chain is built from TRBV7-2 and TRBJ1-3; a possible D gene is TRBD1 (6 bases). CDR1 SGHTA and CDR2 FQGNSA come from the germline V gene. Between the trimmed V and J ends, which lost 5 bases and 0 bases, there was a span of 14 bases. CDR3 size: 16 residues. CDR3 protein: CASSRIETGSGNTIYF. CDR3 DNA: TGTGCCAGCAGCCGTATCGAGACAGGCTCTGGAAACACCATATATTTT.

This clonotype showed up many times. The rearrangement joins TRBV5-1 to TRBJ2-3; D is unresolved. This CDR3 has 13 amino acids. The V gene lost 4 bases and the J gene lost 0 bases, with 6 bases spanning the gap. Germline V gene lookup returns CDR1 SGHRS and CDR2 YFSETQ. CDR3 coding DNA: TGCGCCAGCAGCCTGCATAGCACAGATACGCAGTATTTT. Translation: CASSLHSTDTQYF.

This clonotype showed up just a few times. The CDR3 DNA follows: TGTGCCAGCAGTGACCCCGGGGGAGGCTACACAGATACGCAGTATTTT. Protein: CASSDPGGGYTDTQYF. The genes are TRBV6-1 and TRBJ2-3; tentatively, D is TRBD2 (6 bases). V lost 3 bases and J lost 2, with 15 bases in between. Germline loops: CDR1 MNHNS, CDR2 SASEGT. The CDR3 is 16 residues long.